This entry is about one T cell receptor (beta chain). This sample is drawn from a study of blood T cell repertoires in COVID-19. At the level of the study: Samples came from the United States, Italy and Spain, spanning acute and convalescent COVID-19. The cDNA or gDNA used as material had been derived from T cells, B-cell-depleted T cells, or PBMCs.

In the original workflow: Counts of nucleated cells, estimated from reference gene primer amplification, were obtained. Assay: immunoSEQ multiplex PCR; the TCRdb copy retains only in-frame clones and omits some. The D gene and trimming were derived from the DNA, and the V and J assignments and clone size from that table. The table has about 49,000 clones, roughly 82% seen once. This sequence originates from a woman in her sixties or seventies with acute or convalescent COVID-19. The specimen was peripheral blood.

The CDR3 here is CASRLQDSEQFF. The DNA of the CDR3 is TGTGCCAGCAGACTTCAAGACAGTGAGCAGTTCTTC. This chain joins TRBV12-3 or TRBV12-4 and TRBJ2-1; D might be TRBD1 (5 bases). CDR3 length: 12 residues. The V gene lost 6 bases and the J gene lost 9 bases, with 12 bases spanning the gap.